Sequencing of this T cell receptor beta chain was carried out in a study of blood T cells in healthy people across ages. A sample-barcoded 5' primer and a J-beta primer mix were used in a second PCR of about 7 to 12 cycles. MiXCR was run by TCRdb on the 5' RACE reads, yielding one entry per CDR3 protein. The table shows 920,000 or so distinct CDR3 sequences, with 45% occurring only once. This clonotype was seen at least ten times. This CDR3 has 13 residues. Unmatched junction bases numbered 7, after V lost 8 bases and J lost 4 bases. The germline V gene has CDR1 MDHEN and CDR2 SYDVKM. The sequencing sample was made of blood. This receptor was taken from a woman aged 60-75 years in good health. This sequence joins TRBV28 and TRBJ2-7; TRBD1 agrees at 8 bases. The CDR3 is CASASGGAYEQYF. CDR3 nucleotide sequence: TGTGCCAGCGCCTCAGGGGGCGCGTACGAGCAGTACTTC. Full variable domain (remainder filled in from reference TRBV28 and TRBJ2-7): DVKVTQSSRYLVKRTGEKVFLECVQDMDHENMFWYRQDPGLGLRLIYFSYDVKMKEKGDIPEGYSVSREKKERFSLILESASTNQTSMYLCASASGGAYEQYFGPGTRLTVT.